This TCR beta chain emerged from a study of OX40 agonist ivuxolimab in advanced cancers. Regarding the study as a whole: Undetermined was the antigen specificity of the expanded peripheral T cells. Dosing at 0.1 to 3.0 mg/kg was accompanied by clonal expansion of CD4+ and CD8+ blood T cells by week 6.

Assay used: immunoSEQ multiplex PCR; TCRdb lists only in-frame clones, some missing. The table records about 80,000 clones, approximately 90% of them present only once. This CDR3 spans 22 amino acids. V dropped 2 bases and J dropped 0; count of bases not matched to a gene: 15. CDR1 and CDR2 (germline): MNHEY, SMNVEV (reference sequence). Of note for this clone: No antigen is known for it.

The specimen was CD4+ or CD8+ T cells sorted from blood, collected in a trial of the OX40 agonist ivuxolimab. The gene calls are TRBV27 and TRBJ2-1, with 14 positions matching TRBD2. The TCR originated in an adult with an advanced solid tumor such as melanoma, head and neck, liver or kidney cancer. The CDR3, as DNA: TGTGCCAGCAGTTTAAAGGAGATACCGGGACTAGCGGGAGATAACTCCTACAATGAGCAGTTCTTC. Its translation is CASSLKEIPGLAGDNSYNEQFF.